This T cell receptor (beta chain) originates from a study of T cells in localized non-small cell lung cancer. The germline V and J ends were trimmed by 7 bases and 3 bases, with 12 bases remaining between them. The CDR3 runs to 13 residues. The germline CDR1 and CDR2 sequences are WSHSY and SAAADI. This clone appeared a single time. Its antigen is not known. General study findings and limits: Because sequencing included only one region (of the tumor), heterogeneity remains possible. Tumor showed lower T cell clonality than uninvolved adjacent lung, where it was highest.

This table comes from immunoSEQ multiplex PCR, and its TCRdb copy is limited to in-frame clones, with some not included. Here the sample spans tens of thousands of clones, approximately 90% being singletons. The clonotype originates from a woman aged 40-70 years with stage I squamous cell lung carcinoma. The rearrangement joins TRBV10-2 to TRBJ1-1; no clear D. The specimen comprised peripheral blood, sampled before any cancer treatment. CDR3 DNA: TGCGCCAGCAAACCCCGGGCCGACACTGAAGCTTTCTTT. This encodes CASKPRADTEAFF.